Reported below is one TCR beta chain. Antigen specificity is unknown. This sample was included in a study of blood T cells in healthy people across ages. General study results and limits: There was a strong correlation between TCR beta diversity and naive T cell percentage. Estimates of diversity drawn from one million T cells were considered underestimates.

CDR1 and CDR2 (germline): SGHTA, FQGNSA. Trimming at V came to 1 base and at J to 7 bases, leaving 7 bases not matched to a gene. This CDR3 is 15 amino acids long. For the second PCR, which ran for about 6 to 11 cycles, a sample-barcoded 5' primer and a J-beta primer mix were used. TCRdb itself ran the 5' RACE reads through MiXCR, one entry per CDR3 protein. Of 700,000 or so distinct CDR3 sequences listed, about 43% are singletons. The study isolated at least 7 million PBMCs from each sample. The clonotype was recovered from a man at least 80 years old in good health. The chain uses TRBV7-2 and TRBJ2-7; 10 nucleotides align to TRBD2. Sequencing input: blood. DNA of the CDR3: TGTGCCAGCAGCTTAGTCCCCCTAGCGGGGGATGAGCAGTACTTC. It codes for CASSLVPLAGDEQYF. Looking up the rest from reference TRBV7-2 and TRBJ2-7 gives the full variable domain: GAGVSQSPSNKVTEKGKDVELRCDPISGHTALYWYRQSLGQGLEFLIYFQGNSAPDKSGLPSDRFSAERTGGSVSTLTIQRTQQEDSAVYLCASSLVPLAGDEQYFGPGTRLTVT.